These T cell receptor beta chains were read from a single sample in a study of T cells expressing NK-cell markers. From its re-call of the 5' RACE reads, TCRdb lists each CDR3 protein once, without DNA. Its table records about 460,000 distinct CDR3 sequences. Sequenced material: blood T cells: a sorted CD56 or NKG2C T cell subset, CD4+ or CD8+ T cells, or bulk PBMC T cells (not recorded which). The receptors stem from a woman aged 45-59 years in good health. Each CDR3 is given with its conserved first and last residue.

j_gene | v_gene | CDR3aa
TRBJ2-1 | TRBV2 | CATTKGASYNEQFF
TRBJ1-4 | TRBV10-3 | CAIRPSGGTNEKLFF
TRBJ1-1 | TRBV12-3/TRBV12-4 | CASSPGQTLNTEAFF
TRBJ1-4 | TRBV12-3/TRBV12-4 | CASGTSPNLKAEKLFF
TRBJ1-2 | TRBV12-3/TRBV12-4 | CASTLRTDHYGYTF
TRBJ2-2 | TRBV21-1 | CASSKSGSGRVGELFF
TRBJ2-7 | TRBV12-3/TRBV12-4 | CASSPKRGGFAYEQYF
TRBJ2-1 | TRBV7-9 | CASSLVGQLYNEQFF
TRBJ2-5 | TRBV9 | CASSVGGTAETQYF
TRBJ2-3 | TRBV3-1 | CASSETGGPDTQYF
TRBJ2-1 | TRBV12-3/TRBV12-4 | CASSPPMGQSNYNEQFF
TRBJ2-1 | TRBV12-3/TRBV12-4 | CASRATSEYNEQFF
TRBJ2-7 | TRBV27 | CASSSKWTENYEQYF
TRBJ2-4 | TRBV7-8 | CASSLSGEGKNIQYF
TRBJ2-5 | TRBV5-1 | CASSPDPVSGQETQYF
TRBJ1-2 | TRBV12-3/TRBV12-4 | CASSLGDRGEVYGYTF
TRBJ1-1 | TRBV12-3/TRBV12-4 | CASSNQLGGFTEAFF
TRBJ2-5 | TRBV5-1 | CASNWGVEGETQYF
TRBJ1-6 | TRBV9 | CASSVAGTDNSPLHF
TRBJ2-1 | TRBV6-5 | CASSSSGSRGNEQFF
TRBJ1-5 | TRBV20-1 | CSARGPGTALSNQPQHF
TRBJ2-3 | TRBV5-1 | CASSLEGSDTQYF
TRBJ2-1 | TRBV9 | CASSETSELTGEQFF
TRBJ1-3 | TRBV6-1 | CASRLFSGNTIYF
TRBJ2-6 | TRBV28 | CASKGGTGANVLTF
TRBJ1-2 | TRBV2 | CASSEPFRVYGYTF
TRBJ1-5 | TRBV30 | CAWSHRGGQPQHF
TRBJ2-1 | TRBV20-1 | CSARPTPDEQFF
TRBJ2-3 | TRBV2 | CASSEVGAATDTQYF
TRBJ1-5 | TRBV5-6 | CASNLLGENQPQHF
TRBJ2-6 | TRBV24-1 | CVTTGAPSGANVLTF
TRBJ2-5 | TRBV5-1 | CASSSGQLGETQYF
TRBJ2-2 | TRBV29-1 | CSAGRDSRTGELFF
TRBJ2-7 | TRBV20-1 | CSARAPGGEQYF
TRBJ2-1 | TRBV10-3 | CAILAGPSSYNEQFF
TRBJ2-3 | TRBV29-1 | CSVPLAGFADTQYF
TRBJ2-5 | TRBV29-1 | CSVRKGGPQETQYF
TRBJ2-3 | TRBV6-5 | CASSTGQNPYTQYF
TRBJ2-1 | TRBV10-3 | CAISEFRGRSNEQFF
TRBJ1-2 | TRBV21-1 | CARPPAAGTGGYTF
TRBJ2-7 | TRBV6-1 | CASSESSGRAAYYEQYF
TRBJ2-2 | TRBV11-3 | CASSPGGRAATGELFF
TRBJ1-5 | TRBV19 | CASKGDRDGNQPQHF
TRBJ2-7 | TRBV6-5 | CASSYSKLGTRPGLGGNEQYF
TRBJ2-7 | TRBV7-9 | CATAGRAYEQYF
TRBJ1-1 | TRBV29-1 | CSVAGGGLNTEAFF